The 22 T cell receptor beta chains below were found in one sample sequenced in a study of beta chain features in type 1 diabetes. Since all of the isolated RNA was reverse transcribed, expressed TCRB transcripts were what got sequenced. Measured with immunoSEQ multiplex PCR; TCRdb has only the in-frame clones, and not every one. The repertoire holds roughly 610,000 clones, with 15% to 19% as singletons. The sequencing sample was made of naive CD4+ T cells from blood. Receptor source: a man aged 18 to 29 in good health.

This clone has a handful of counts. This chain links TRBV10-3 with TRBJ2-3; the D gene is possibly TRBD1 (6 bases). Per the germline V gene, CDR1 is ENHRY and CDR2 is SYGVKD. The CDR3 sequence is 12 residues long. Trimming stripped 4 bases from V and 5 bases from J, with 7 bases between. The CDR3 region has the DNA TGTGCCATCAGTGGGGGACAAGATACGCAGTATTTT. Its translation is CAISGGQDTQYF.

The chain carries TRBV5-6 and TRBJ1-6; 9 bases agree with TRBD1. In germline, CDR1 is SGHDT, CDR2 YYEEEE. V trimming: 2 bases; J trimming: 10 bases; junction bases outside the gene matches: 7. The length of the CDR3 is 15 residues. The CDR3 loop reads CASSLTGGPGSPLHF. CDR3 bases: TGTGCCAGCAGCTTAACAGGGGGCCCCGGATCACCCCTCCACTTT.

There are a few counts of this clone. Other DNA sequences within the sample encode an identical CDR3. CDR3 in DNA: TGTGCCAGCAGTGCAGGGAATCAGCCCCAGCATTTT. This codes for CASSAGNQPQHF. This rearrangement joins TRBV2 to TRBJ1-5; a possible D gene is TRBD1 (5 bases). Trimming left V 4 bases short and J 4 bases short, with 5 bases between. The CDR3 sequence is 12 residues long. Germline-derived CDR1 and CDR2 are SNHLY and FYNNEI.

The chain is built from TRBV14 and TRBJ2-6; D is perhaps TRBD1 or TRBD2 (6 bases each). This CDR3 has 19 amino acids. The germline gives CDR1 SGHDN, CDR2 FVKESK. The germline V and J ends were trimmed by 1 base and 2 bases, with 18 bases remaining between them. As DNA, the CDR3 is TGTGCCAGCAGCCAAGTAGGCCGGGGGCGCGTGGCTGGGGCCAACGTCCTGACTTTC. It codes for CASSQVGRGRVAGANVLTF.

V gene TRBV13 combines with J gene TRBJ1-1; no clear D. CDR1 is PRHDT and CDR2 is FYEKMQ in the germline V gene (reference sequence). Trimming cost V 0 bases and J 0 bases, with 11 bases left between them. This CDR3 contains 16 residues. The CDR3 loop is CASSLGRLRLNTEAFF. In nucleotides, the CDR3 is TGTGCCAGCAGCTTAGGCCGGCTCAGGTTGAACACTGAAGCTTTCTTT.

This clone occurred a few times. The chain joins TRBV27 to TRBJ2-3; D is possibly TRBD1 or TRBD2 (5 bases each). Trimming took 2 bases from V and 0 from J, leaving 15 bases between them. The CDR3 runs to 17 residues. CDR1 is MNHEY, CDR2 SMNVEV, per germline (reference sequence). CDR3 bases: TGTGCCAGCAGTTTAATCGCGACGGGGACGAGCACAGATACGCAGTATTTT. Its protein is CASSLIATGTSTDTQYF.

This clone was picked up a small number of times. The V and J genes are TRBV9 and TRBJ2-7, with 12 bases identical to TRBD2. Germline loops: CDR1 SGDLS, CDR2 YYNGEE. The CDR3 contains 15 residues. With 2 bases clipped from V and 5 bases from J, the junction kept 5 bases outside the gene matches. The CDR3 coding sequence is TGTGCCAGCAGCGTCGGACTAGCGGGGCTCAACGAGCAGTACTTC. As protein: CASSVGLAGLNEQYF. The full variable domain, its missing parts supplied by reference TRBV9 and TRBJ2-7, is DSGVTQTPKHLITATGQRVTLRCSPRSGDLSVYWYQQSLDQGLQFLIQYYNGEERAKGNILERFSAQQFPDLHSELNLSSLELGDSALYFCASSVGLAGLNEQYFGPGTRLTVT.

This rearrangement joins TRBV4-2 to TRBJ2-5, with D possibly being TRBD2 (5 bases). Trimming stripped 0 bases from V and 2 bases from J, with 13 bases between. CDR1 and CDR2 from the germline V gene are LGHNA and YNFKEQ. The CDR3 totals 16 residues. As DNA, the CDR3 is TGTGCCAGCAGCCAAGATAGGGCTAGCTTGCAAGAGACCCAGTACTTC. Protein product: CASSQDRASLQETQYF.

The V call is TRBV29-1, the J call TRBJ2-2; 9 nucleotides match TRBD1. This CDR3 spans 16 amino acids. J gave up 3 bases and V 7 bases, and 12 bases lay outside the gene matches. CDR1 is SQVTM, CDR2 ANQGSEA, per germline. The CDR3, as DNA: TGCAGCGCGCAGGGGCGAAGGACAGGGGACACCGGGGAGCTGTTTTTT. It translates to CSAQGRRTGDTGELFF.

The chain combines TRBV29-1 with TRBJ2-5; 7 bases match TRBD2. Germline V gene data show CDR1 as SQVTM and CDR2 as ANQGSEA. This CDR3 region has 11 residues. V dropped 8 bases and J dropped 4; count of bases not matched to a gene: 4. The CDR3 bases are TGCAGCACGGGGGGTGGAGAGACCCAGTACTTC. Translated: CSTGGGETQYF.

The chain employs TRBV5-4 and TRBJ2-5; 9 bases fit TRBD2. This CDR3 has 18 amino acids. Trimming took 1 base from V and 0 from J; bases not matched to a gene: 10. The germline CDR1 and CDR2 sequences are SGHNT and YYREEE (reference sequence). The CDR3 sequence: CASSLQRLADLYQETQYF. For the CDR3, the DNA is TGTGCCAGCAGCTTGCAGCGACTAGCGGACCTGTACCAAGAGACCCAGTACTTC.

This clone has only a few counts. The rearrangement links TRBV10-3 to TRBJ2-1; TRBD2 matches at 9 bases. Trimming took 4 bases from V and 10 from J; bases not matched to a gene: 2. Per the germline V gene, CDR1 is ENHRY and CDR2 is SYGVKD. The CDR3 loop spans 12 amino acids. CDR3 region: CAISVTSGEQFF. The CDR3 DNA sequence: TGTGCCATCAGTGTGACTAGCGGAGAGCAGTTCTTC.

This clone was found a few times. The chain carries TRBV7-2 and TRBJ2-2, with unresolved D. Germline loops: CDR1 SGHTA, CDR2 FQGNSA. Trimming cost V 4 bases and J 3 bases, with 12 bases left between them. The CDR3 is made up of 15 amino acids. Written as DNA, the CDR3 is TGTGCCAGCAGCTCATCGACGGCATACACCGGGGAGCTGTTTTTT. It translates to CASSSSTAYTGELFF.

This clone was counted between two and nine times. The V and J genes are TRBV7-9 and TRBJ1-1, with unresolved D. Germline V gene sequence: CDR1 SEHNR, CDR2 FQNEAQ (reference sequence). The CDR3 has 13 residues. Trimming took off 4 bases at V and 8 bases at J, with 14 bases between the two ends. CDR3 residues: CASSSNRHLEAFF. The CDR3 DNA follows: TGTGCCAGCAGCTCGAATCGACACCTCGAAGCTTTCTTT.

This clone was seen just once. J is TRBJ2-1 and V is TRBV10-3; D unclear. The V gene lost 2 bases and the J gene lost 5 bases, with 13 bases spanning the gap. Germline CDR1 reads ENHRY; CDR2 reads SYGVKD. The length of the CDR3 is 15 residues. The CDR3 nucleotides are TGTGCCATCAGTGAGATAAGGGCTCGGGACAATGAGCAGTTCTTC. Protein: CAISEIRARDNEQFF.

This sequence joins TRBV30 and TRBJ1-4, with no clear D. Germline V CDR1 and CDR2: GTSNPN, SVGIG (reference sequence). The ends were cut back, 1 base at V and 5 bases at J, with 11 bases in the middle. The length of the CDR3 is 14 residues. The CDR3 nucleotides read TGTGCCTGGAGTGATAGACGGTTAAATGAAAAACTGTTTTTT. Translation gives CAWSDRRLNEKLFF.

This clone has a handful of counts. CDR3 in amino acids: CASGRQVISNQPQHF. The DNA of the CDR3 is TGTGCCAGCGGTAGACAGGTCATTAGCAATCAGCCCCAGCATTTT. The gene calls are TRBV6-1 and TRBJ1-5; perhaps TRBD1 as D (6 bases). This CDR3 comprises 15 residues. The germline gives CDR1 MNHNS, CDR2 SASEGT. Trimming stripped 8 bases from V and 0 bases from J, with 14 bases between.

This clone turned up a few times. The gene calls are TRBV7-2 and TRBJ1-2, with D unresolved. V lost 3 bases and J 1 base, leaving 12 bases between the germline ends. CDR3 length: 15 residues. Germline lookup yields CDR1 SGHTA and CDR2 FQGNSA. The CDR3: CASSLWQSLNYGYTF. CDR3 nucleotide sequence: TGTGCCAGCAGCTTGTGGCAGTCTCTTAACTATGGCTACACCTTC.

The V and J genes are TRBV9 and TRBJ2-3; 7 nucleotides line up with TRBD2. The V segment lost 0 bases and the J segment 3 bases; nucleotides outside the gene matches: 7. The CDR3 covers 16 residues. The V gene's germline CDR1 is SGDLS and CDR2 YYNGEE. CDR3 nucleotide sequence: TGTGCCAGCAGCGTAGGCCCCCGGGAGGCGACAGATACGCAGTATTTT. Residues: CASSVGPREATDTQYF.

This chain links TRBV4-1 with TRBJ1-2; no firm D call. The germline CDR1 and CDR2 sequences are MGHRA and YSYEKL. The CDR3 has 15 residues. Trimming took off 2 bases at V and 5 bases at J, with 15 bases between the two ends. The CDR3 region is CASSQFTVDPYGYTF. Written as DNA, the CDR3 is TGCGCCAGCAGCCAATTTACAGTTGATCCATATGGCTACACCTTC.

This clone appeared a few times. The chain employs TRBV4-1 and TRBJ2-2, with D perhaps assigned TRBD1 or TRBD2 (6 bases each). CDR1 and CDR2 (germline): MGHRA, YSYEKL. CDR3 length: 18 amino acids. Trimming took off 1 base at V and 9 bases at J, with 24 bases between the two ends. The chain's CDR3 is CASSQVKGGEADRRELFF. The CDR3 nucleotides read TGCGCCAGCAGCCAAGTTAAGGGGGGCGAAGCGGACAGAAGGGAGCTGTTTTTT.

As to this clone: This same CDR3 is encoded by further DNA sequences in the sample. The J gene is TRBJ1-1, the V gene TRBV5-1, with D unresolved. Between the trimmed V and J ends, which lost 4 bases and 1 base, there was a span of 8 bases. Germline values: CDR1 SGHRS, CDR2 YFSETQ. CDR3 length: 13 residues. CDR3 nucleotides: TGCGCCAGCAGCCCAGGAGGGAACACTGAAGCTTTCTTT. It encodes CASSPGGNTEAFF. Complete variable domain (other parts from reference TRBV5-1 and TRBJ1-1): KAGVTQTPRYLIKTRGQQVTLSCSPISGHRSVSWYQQTPGQGLQFLFEYFSETQRNKGNFPGRFSGRQFSNSRSEMNVSTLELGDSALYLCASSPGGNTEAFFGQGTRLTVV.